The entry that follows covers one TCR beta chain sequence. The data derive from a study of cytomegalovirus exposure and HLA in healthy donors. The CDR3 runs to 15 residues. V gave up 0 bases and J gave up 5 bases; unmatched junction bases: 4. Per the germline V gene, CDR1 is MGHRA and CDR2 is YSYEKL. Data came from immunoSEQ multiplex PCR; TCRdb stores just in-frame clones and leaves some out. The sample carries around 260,000 clones, roughly 88% recorded once. The sequence was collected from a woman in her twenties or thirties in good health and CMV-seronegative. The specimen sequenced was PBMCs. V gene TRBV4-1 combines with J gene TRBJ2-1, with 7 bases fitting TRBD1. CDR3: CASSQEKGAHNEQFF. In DNA, the CDR3 is TGCGCCAGCAGCCAAGAAAAGGGGGCCCACAATGAGCAGTTCTTC.